In this sample, the clone carrying this T cell receptor (beta chain) turned up a few times. As yet, its antigen is unknown. Generated by immunoSEQ multiplex PCR, the TCRdb table keeps only in-frame clones and is missing some. The repertoire includes about 250,000 clones, less than 75% of them detected once, and just over 15% sits in the top ten. The CDR3 is made up of 14 amino acids. CDR1 is MNHNS, CDR2 SASEGT, per germline. V was clipped by 8 bases and J by 4 bases; unmatched bases: 8. This specimen belongs to a study of cytotoxic CD8 clonotypes in ibrutinib-treated CLL. Study details: Following treatment for a median about 13 months, range 6 to 36, response samples were then taken. Average yields of roughly 260,000 productive templates and tens of thousands of productive rearrangements characterized the samples.

Study-level findings and limits: Private clonotypes, not public ones, expanded at ibrutinib response. The clonality went up when patients responded to ibrutinib and dropped back toward baseline at progression.

The sample in question was PBMCs, obtained after 24 months of ibrutinib treatment. This TCR was recovered from a human donor with chronic lymphocytic leukemia. The V and J genes are TRBV6-1 and TRBJ1-2, with 9 bases aligning to TRBD1. In DNA form, the CDR3 reads TGTGCCAGCCCTGGGGGACAGGGTTCCTATGGCTACACCTTC. Its protein is CASPGGQGSYGYTF.